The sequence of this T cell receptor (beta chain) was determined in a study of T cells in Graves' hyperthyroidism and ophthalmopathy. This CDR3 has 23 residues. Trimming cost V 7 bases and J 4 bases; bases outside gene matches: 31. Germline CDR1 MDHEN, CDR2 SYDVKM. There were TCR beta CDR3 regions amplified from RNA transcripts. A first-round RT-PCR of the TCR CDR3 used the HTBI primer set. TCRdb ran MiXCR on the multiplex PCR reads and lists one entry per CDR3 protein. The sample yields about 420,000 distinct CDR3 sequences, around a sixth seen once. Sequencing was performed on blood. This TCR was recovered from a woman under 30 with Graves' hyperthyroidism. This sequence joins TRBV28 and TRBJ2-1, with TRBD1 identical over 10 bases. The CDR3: CASKKNRDRGPGLSIPKYNEQFF. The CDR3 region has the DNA TGTGCCAGCAAAAAAAACCGGGACAGGGGCCCGGGACTATCGATACCAAAATACAATGAGCAGTTCTTC.